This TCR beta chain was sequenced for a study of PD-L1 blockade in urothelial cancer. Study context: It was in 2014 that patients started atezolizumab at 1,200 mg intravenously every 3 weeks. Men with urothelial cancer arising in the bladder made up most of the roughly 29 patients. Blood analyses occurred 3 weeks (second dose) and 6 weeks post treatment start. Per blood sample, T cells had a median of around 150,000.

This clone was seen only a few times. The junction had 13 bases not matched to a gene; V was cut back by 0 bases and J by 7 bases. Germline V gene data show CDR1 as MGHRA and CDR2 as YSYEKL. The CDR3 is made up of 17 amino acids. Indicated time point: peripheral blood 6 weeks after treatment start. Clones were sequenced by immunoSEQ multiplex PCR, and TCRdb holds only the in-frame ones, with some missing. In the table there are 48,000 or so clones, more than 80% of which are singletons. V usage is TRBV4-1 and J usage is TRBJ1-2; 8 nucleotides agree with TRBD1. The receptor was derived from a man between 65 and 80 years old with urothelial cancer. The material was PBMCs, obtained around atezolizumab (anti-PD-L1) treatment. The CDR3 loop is CASSQEAPQGELGGYTF. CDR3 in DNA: TGCGCCAGCAGCCAAGAGGCGCCACAGGGGGAGTTGGGTGGCTACACCTTC.